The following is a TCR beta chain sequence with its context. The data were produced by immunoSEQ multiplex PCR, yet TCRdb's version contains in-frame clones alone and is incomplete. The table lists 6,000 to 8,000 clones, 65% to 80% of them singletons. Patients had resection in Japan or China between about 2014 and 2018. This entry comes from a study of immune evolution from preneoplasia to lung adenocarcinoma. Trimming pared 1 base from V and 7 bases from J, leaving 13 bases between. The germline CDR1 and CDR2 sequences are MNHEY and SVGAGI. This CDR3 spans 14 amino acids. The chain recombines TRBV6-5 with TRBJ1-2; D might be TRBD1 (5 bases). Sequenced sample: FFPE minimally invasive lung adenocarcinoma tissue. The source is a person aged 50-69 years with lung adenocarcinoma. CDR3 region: CASSYLSSGSGYTF. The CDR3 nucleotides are TGTGCCAGCAGTTACTTATCGTCAGGGTCTGGCTACACCTTC.